The 5 T cell receptor beta chains listed next were all sequenced from one sample in a study of shared clonotypes between healthy human individuals. Profiling relied on immunoSEQ multiplex PCR, and the TCRdb table lists in-frame clones only, not all of them. The table includes about 1 million clones, around 76% detected once. Material for sequencing was memory CD4+ T cells sorted from blood. Subset specified: CD45RA-negative fraction. The receptors were sampled from a man between 18 and 35 years old in good health.

J is TRBJ1-5 and V is TRBV6-1; the D is unclear. The germline V and J ends were trimmed by 4 bases and 0 bases, with 16 bases remaining between them. The germline V gene has CDR1 MNHNS and CDR2 SASEGT. The CDR3 is made up of 17 amino acids. CDR3 residues: CASSGAVGVGSNQPQHF. CDR3 DNA: TGTGCCAGCAGTGGAGCTGTTGGGGTCGGTAGCAATCAGCCCCAGCATTTT.

The chain has TRBV5-1 and TRBJ1-4, with TRBD1 identical over 7 bases. The CDR3 loop spans 15 amino acids. Germline-derived CDR1 and CDR2 are SGHRS and YFSETQ. Trimming took 4 bases from V and 4 from J; bases not matched to a gene: 7. CDR3 residues: CASSLRGQRNEKLFF. CDR3 coding DNA: TGCGCCAGCAGCCTGAGGGGACAGCGTAATGAAAAACTGTTTTTT.

The chain has TRBV6-6 and TRBJ1-1; D gene ambiguous. Per germline, CDR1 MNHNY and CDR2 SVGAGI (reference sequence). Trimming cost V 0 bases and J 11 bases, with 13 bases left between them. The CDR3 sequence is 13 residues long. CDR3 loop: CASSYSMGGRAFF. CDR3 in DNA: TGTGCCAGCAGTTACTCGATGGGTGGGCGGGCTTTCTTT.

The V call is TRBV2, the J call TRBJ1-6; 8 nucleotides match TRBD1. V was clipped by 5 bases and J by 8 bases; unmatched bases: 8. The germline V gene has CDR1 SNHLY and CDR2 FYNNEI. The CDR3 contains 15 residues. In nucleotides, the CDR3 is TGTGCCAGCAGTAATGGAGACAGGGGAGATTCACCCCTCCACTTT. Translated, it gives CASSNGDRGDSPLHF. The whole variable domain, remainder taken from reference TRBV2 and TRBJ1-6, is EPEVTQTPSHQVTQMGQEVILRCVPISNHLYFYWYRQILGQKVEFLVSFYNNEISEKSEIFDDQFSVERPDGSNFTLKIRSTKLEDSAMYFCASSNGDRGDSPLHFGNGTRLTVT.

This sequence joins TRBV19 and TRBJ1-2, with TRBD1 as a possible D gene (5 bases). Trimming took 6 bases from V and 2 from J, leaving 13 bases between them. CDR3 size: 14 residues. Germline CDR1 LNHDA, CDR2 SQIVND (reference sequence). In nucleotides, the CDR3 is TGTGCCAGTAGCCTACAGGCCGTAAACTATGGCTACACCTTC. As protein: CASSLQAVNYGYTF.